This paragraph reports one T cell receptor (beta chain). This sample is drawn from a study of blood T cell repertoires in COVID-19. Study at large: Both acute and convalescent COVID-19 samples were obtained from the United States, Italy and Spain.

This CDR3 region has 18 residues. Germline V gene data show CDR1 as SGDLS and CDR2 as YYNGEE. V dropped 5 bases and J dropped 0; count of bases not matched to a gene: 10. As originally analysed: Nucleated cell number was recorded as an estimate derived from reference gene primer amplification. Produced via immunoSEQ multiplex PCR; TCRdb's table is partial and in-frame only. V and J calls and clone size are copied from that table; D and trimming were computed from the DNA. Among 150,000 to 200,000 clones listed, more than 75% were seen once. The sequenced material came from peripheral blood. The chain links TRBV9 to TRBJ2-2, with 10 bases aligning to TRBD2. This receptor was taken from a human donor in a cohort sampled during active COVID-19. The CDR3 coding sequence is TGTGCCAGCAGTCGAACCCCGGGACTAGCGTCGAACACCGGGGAGCTGTTTTTT. Translation gives CASSRTPGLASNTGELFF.